Listed below are T cell receptor beta chains from one sample, sequenced in a study of blood T cell repertoires in COVID-19. Libraries were prepared by immunoSEQ multiplex PCR; TCRdb keeps only in-frame clonotypes and omits some of them. The sample consists of 210,000 or so clones, around 84% of them appearing once. The sequencing sample was made of peripheral blood. These receptors came from a middle-aged man with acute or convalescent COVID-19. Both conserved end residues are part of each CDR3. The D gene is left open where the match is weak. Size tells how often a clone was seen (once, few, many) or the class of an expanded clone, and some rows leave it out.

D	V	size	J	CDR3	DNA
TRBD2	TRBV18	.	TRBJ2-5	CASSPAVAGDKQETQYF	TGTGCCAGCTCACCAGCCGTGGCGGGGGATAAACAAGAGACCCAGTACTTC
TRBD2	TRBV2	.	TRBJ2-7	CASRDTTSGGYEQYF	TGTGCCAGCAGAGACACGACTAGCGGGGGTTACGAGCAGTACTTC
TRBD2	TRBV6-5	.	TRBJ2-3	CASSYRTSGGTDTQYF	TGTGCCAGCAGTTACCGTACTAGCGGGGGGACAGATACGCAGTATTTT
.	TRBV7-2	.	TRBJ2-7	CASSNSQGWFEQYF	TGTGCCAGCAGTAACAGCCAGGGGTGGTTCGAGCAGTACTTC
.	TRBV7-9	.	TRBJ1-1	CASSPRGTGNTEAFF	TGTGCCAGCAGCCCAAGGGGAACAGGGAACACTGAAGCTTTCTTT
.	TRBV11-2	.	TRBJ2-1	CASSLEQLKQFF	TGTGCCAGCAGCTTAGAACAGCTAAAGCAGTTCTTC
.	TRBV7-8	.	TRBJ1-3	CASSPLAGPGNTIYF	TGTGCCAGCAGCCCCCTTGCAGGGCCTGGAAACACCATATATTTT
TRBD1	TRBV5-1	.	TRBJ1-3	CASSLIFSGQVYSGNTIYF	TGCGCCAGCAGCTTGATCTTTTCGGGACAGGTCTACTCTGGAAACACCATATATTTT
TRBD1	TRBV3-1/TRBV3-2	.	TRBJ1-3	CASSPGQAISGNTIYF	TGTGCCAGCAGCCCTGGACAGGCCATCTCTGGAAACACCATATATTTT
.	TRBV29-1	.	TRBJ1-2	CSVGGTLHEGYTF	TGCAGCGTTGGCGGGACTCTTCACGAGGGCTACACCTTC
TRBD1	TRBV2	once	TRBJ1-1	CASRSDRGNTEAFF	TGTGCCAGCAGGAGCGACAGGGGGAACACTGAAGCTTTCTTT
.	TRBV11-2	many	TRBJ2-7	CASSLAGTRYEQYF	TGTGCCAGCAGCTTAGCAGGTACCCGCTACGAGCAGTACTTC
TRBD2	TRBV19	.	TRBJ2-5	CASSPPGGARETQYF	TGTGCCAGTAGTCCGCCCGGGGGGGCCAGGGAGACCCAGTACTTC
.	TRBV19	.	TRBJ1-1	CASSITGRAFF	TGTGCCAGTAGTATTACAGGGCGTGCTTTCTTT
.	TRBV18	.	TRBJ2-7	CASSLSPDSSYEQYF	TGTGCCAGCTCACTCTCGCCGGACAGCTCCTACGAGCAGTACTTC
.	TRBV4-2	.	TRBJ1-2	CASSQGTGINPVRYGYTF	TGTGCCAGCAGCCAAGGAACCGGGATAAACCCTGTGCGCTATGGCTACACCTTC
.	TRBV19	.	TRBJ1-5	CASSAGPGQPQHF	TGTGCCAGTAGTGCAGGGCCGGGTCAGCCCCAGCATTTT
.	TRBV3-1/TRBV3-2	.	TRBJ2-3	CASSPPRGVTDTQYF	TGTGCCAGCAGCCCCCCCAGGGGGGTCACAGATACGCAGTATTTT
TRBD2	TRBV19	.	TRBJ2-5	CASSIRLAGAIQETQYF	TGTGCCAGTAGTATCCGACTAGCGGGGGCCATACAAGAGACCCAGTACTTC
TRBD1	TRBV7-8	.	TRBJ1-2	CASSLPRTGNYGYTF	TGTGCCAGCAGCTTACCCCGGACAGGGAACTATGGCTACACCTTC
TRBD1	TRBV5-5	.	TRBJ1-2	CASSPGQGTYGYTF	TGTGCCAGCAGCCCGGGACAGGGGACCTATGGCTACACCTTC
.	TRBV9	once	TRBJ2-7	CASSVGTVRYEQYF	TGTGCCAGCAGCGTAGGTACTGTCCGCTACGAGCAGTACTTC
.	TRBV6-4	.	TRBJ1-1	CASSAGGDSGATEAFF	TGTGCCAGCAGTGCAGGTGGGGACTCCGGGGCAACTGAAGCTTTCTTT
.	TRBV6-1	many	TRBJ2-7	CASSAAGEVGYEQYF	TGTGCCAGCAGTGCAGCAGGGGAGGTAGGATACGAGCAGTACTTC
TRBD1	TRBV5-1	.	TRBJ1-1	CASSPTSQGITEAFF	TGCGCCAGCAGCCCGACCTCACAGGGGATCACTGAAGCTTTCTTT
TRBD2	TRBV2	once	TRBJ2-2	CASSGQGLANTGELFF	TGTGCCAGCAGTGGACAGGGACTAGCAAACACCGGGGAGCTGTTTTTT
TRBD1	TRBV4-2	once	TRBJ1-6	CASSQTRTGISPLHF	TGTGCCAGCAGCCAAACCCGGACAGGTATTTCACCCCTCCACTTT
.	TRBV3-1/TRBV3-2	.	TRBJ1-5	CASSLGGDSNQPQHF	TGTGCCAGCAGCCTTGGGGGGGATAGCAATCAGCCCCAGCATTTT
TRBD2	TRBV5-1	.	TRBJ2-1	CASSLEGGTSGSSSYNEQFF	TGCGCCAGCAGCTTGGAAGGGGGGACTAGCGGGAGCAGCTCCTACAATGAGCAGTTCTTC
.	TRBV7-9	once	TRBJ2-1	CASSLSSGYNEQFF	TGTGCCAGCAGCTTATCCAGCGGCTACAATGAGCAGTTCTTC
.	TRBV3-1/TRBV3-2	.	TRBJ1-2	CASSQVLSGDYGYTF	TGTGCCAGCAGCCAAGTTCTATCAGGGGACTATGGCTACACCTTC
TRBD1	TRBV5-1	.	TRBJ1-5	CASSWTGGDAQPQHF	TGCGCCAGCAGCTGGACAGGGGGTGATGCTCAGCCCCAGCATTTT
TRBD1	TRBV7-9	few	TRBJ1-3	CASSHDRASGNTIYF	TGTGCCAGCAGCCATGACAGGGCCTCTGGAAACACCATATATTTT
TRBD2	TRBV14	.	TRBJ2-3	CASSQVPTSGDTQYF	TGTGCCAGCAGCCAAGTTCCGACTAGCGGGGATACGCAGTATTTT
.	TRBV15	.	TRBJ1-1	CATSRESGKGSEAFF	TGTGCCACCAGCAGAGAAAGTGGGAAGGGGTCTGAAGCTTTCTTT
.	TRBV27	.	TRBJ1-1	CASATGHTLNTEAFF	TGTGCCAGCGCCACGGGACATACGTTGAACACTGAAGCTTTCTTT
TRBD1	TRBV30	.	TRBJ1-1	CAWSPPTGHTEAFF	TGTGCCTGGAGTCCCCCGACAGGGCACACTGAAGCTTTCTTT
.	TRBV2	once	TRBJ2-4	CASSEAGNIQYF	TGTGCCAGCAGTGAGGCGGGGAACATTCAGTACTTC
.	TRBV7-8	medium-sized	TRBJ2-2	CASSFSGTGELFF	TGTGCCAGCAGCTTTAGTGGCACCGGGGAGCTGTTTTTT
.	TRBV5-1	once	TRBJ1-1	CASNKLPGYNTEAFF	TGCGCCAGCAACAAACTTCCGGGGTACAACACTGAAGCTTTCTTT
TRBD1	TRBV4-1	.	TRBJ1-1	CASSHPRTGGRTEAFF	TGCGCCAGCAGCCACCCCAGGACAGGGGGAAGGACTGAAGCTTTCTTT